These T cell receptor beta chains were read from a single sample in a study of technical replicates of blood from several donors. Assay: immunoSEQ multiplex PCR; the TCRdb copy retains only in-frame clones and omits some. The table shows about 90,000 clones, with around 94% occurring only once. The sample comprised T cells isolated from PBMCs. The receptors were sampled from a human donor in good health. Each CDR3 is given with its conserved first and last residue. Size is omitted from some rows. Given values are once, few, many or a class for expanded clones.

v_gene,j_gene,abundance,CDR3aa
TRBV28,TRBJ2-3,NA,CASSFLLAGGPIDTQYF
TRBV19,TRBJ2-7,NA,CASSGTDSYEQYF
TRBV7-2,TRBJ1-2,NA,CASSLTGQGLSGYTF
TRBV4-1,TRBJ2-1,NA,CASGRVVNNEQFF
TRBV19,TRBJ1-2,NA,CASSIHPGGYGYTF
TRBV6-1,TRBJ1-2,NA,CASSEGWGAAF
TRBV9,TRBJ2-7,NA,CASSVAGGGGYEQYF
TRBV7-2,TRBJ1-2,NA,CASSRQGGRYGYTF
TRBV7-6,TRBJ1-1,NA,CASSLVTLTGNTEAFF
TRBV2,TRBJ1-5,once,CASYDGDSNQPQHF
TRBV29-1,TRBJ2-1,NA,CSLYFKGASGINNEQFF
TRBV5-1,TRBJ1-1,NA,CASSLSPGTGIWNTEAFF
TRBV6-1,TRBJ1-1,NA,CASSDGSLNTEAFF
TRBV10-3,TRBJ1-1,NA,CAIGGEGMNTEAFF
TRBV21-1,TRBJ2-4,NA,CASSKAGTGIVGYF
TRBV4-2,TRBJ2-7,NA,CASSPLSSGDSYEQYF
TRBV5-1,TRBJ2-7,NA,CASSLAAGTGVYEQYF
TRBV28,TRBJ1-4,NA,CASSQPASAEKLFF
TRBV4-1,TRBJ2-3,NA,CASSQGGLAGDTQYF
TRBV6-5,TRBJ1-1,NA,CASSFQTGLNTEAFF
TRBV19,TRBJ2-1,NA,CASNPGTGVYNEQFF
TRBV27,TRBJ2-7,NA,CASSSLAGGTYEQYF
TRBV19,TRBJ1-3,NA,CASSTRGNTIYF
TRBV27,TRBJ1-6,NA,CASSNRGPNSPLHF
TRBV28,TRBJ2-3,NA,CASSLSTTRGTDTQYF
TRBV5-1,TRBJ2-5,NA,CASSFVGAREETQYF